What follows are 25 T cell receptor beta chains derived from one specimen sequenced in a study of blood T cells in healthy people across ages. Using a J-beta primer mix together with a sample-barcoded 5' primer, a second PCR was run for 7 to 11 cycles. TCRdb reanalysed the 5' RACE reads using MiXCR and keeps one entry per CDR3 protein. The sample has about 640,000 distinct CDR3 sequences; roughly three fifths are singletons. Sequencing input: blood. These receptors originate from a man between 60 and 70 years old in good health.

The gene calls are TRBV18 and TRBJ1-2, with TRBD1 matching 7 bases. The CDR3 has 15 residues. Germline trimming cut 2 bases from V and 2 bases from J; bases unmatched to any gene: 5. Germline V gene lookup returns CDR1 KGHSH and CDR2 LQKENI. The CDR3 region has the DNA TGTGCCAGCTCACCAATAACAGGGGCGAACTATGGCTACACCTTC. Translated: CASSPITGANYGYTF.

This chain uses TRBV2 with TRBJ2-5; D is ambiguous. The CDR3 is 15 amino acids. Germline V gene lookup returns CDR1 SNHLY and CDR2 FYNNEI. V was cut by 4 bases and J by 1 base, with 13 bases left in between. CDR3 loop: CASSGAGSLQETQYF. CDR3 in DNA: TGTGCCAGCAGTGGGGCAGGCTCCCTCCAAGAGACCCAGTACTTC.

The chain links TRBV9 to TRBJ2-5; D might be TRBD2 (6 bases). Germline CDR1 and CDR2: SGDLS and YYNGEE. Trimming cost V 3 bases and J 2 bases, with 14 bases left between them. This CDR3 spans 15 amino acids. As DNA, the CDR3 is TGTGCCAGCAGCGGGGTCTTGGAGGGGCAAGAGACCCAGTACTTC. Its translation: CASSGVLEGQETQYF. The complete variable domain, with remaining parts taken from reference TRBV9 and TRBJ2-5, reads DSGVTQTPKHLITATGQRVTLRCSPRSGDLSVYWYQQSLDQGLQFLIQYYNGEERAKGNILERFSAQQFPDLHSELNLSSLELGDSALYFCASSGVLEGQETQYFGPGTRLLVL.

The gene calls are TRBV29-1 and TRBJ2-5; TRBD1 is a possible D gene (6 bases). Germline CDR1 reads SQVTM; CDR2 reads ANQGSEA. Deletions cut 1 base from V and 4 bases from J, with 13 bases between. The CDR3 loop spans 14 amino acids. The CDR3 nucleotides read TGCAGCGTTGAAGGGACAGCCGTCGTAGAGACCCAGTACTTC. Translating gives CSVEGTAVVETQYF. The whole variable domain, filled in from reference TRBV29-1 and TRBJ2-5, reads SAVISQKPSRDICQRGTSLTIQCQVDSQVTMMFWYRQQPGQSLTLIATANQGSEATYESGFVIDKFPISRPNLTFSTLTVSNMSPEDSSIYLCSVEGTAVVETQYFGPGTRLLVL.

This clonotype was picked up a small number of times. The V gene is TRBV7-9, the J gene TRBJ1-2; 11 nucleotides line up with TRBD1. The V and J ends lost 4 bases and 4 bases, in that order; junction bases with no gene match: 5. CDR3 size: 15 residues. CDR1 is SEHNR, CDR2 FQNEAQ, per germline (reference sequence). The CDR3 DNA reads TGTGCCAGCAGCTGGGTGGACAGGGGGCTCTATGGCTACACCTTC. This translates into CASSWVDRGLYGYTF.

V gene TRBV6-6 combines with J gene TRBJ1-5; 8 bases fit TRBD1. From germline, CDR1 is MNHNY and CDR2 SVGAGI (reference sequence). Losses at the gene ends were 6 bases for V and 3 bases for J; bases not matched to a gene: 7. This CDR3 region has 15 residues. This CDR3 is CASSPRQGNNQPQHF. CDR3 in DNA: TGTGCCAGCAGCCCAAGACAGGGGAACAATCAGCCCCAGCATTTT.

The rearrangement joins TRBV2 to TRBJ2-3, with D unclear. The CDR3 has 14 residues. Between the trimmed V and J ends, which lost 0 bases and 2 bases, there was a span of 6 bases. Germline V gives CDR1 SNHLY, CDR2 FYNNEI. The CDR3 DNA is TGTGCCAGCAGTGAAGCGCTTTCCACAGATACGCAGTATTTT. The encoded protein is CASSEALSTDTQYF.

The DNA for the CDR3 is TGTGCCAGCAGTGTTCGGACATTATCCTACGAGCAGTACTTC. This sequence encodes CASSVRTLSYEQYF. The rearrangement links TRBV6-1 to TRBJ2-7; D is possibly TRBD1 (5 bases). Germline lookup yields CDR1 MNHNS and CDR2 SASEGT. This CDR3 is built from 14 residues. The V end lost 4 bases, the J end lost 1 base, and 11 bases lay between the germline ends.

The rearrangement joins TRBV15 to TRBJ2-3; D may match TRBD1 or TRBD2 (5 bases each). V was cut by 2 bases and J by 1 base, with 10 bases left in between. The V gene's germline CDR1 is LNHNV and CDR2 YYDKDF (reference sequence). The CDR3 totals 15 residues. CDR3 in amino acids: CATSRRVGGTDTQYF. CDR3 DNA sequence: TGTGCCACCAGCAGAAGGGTGGGGGGCACAGATACGCAGTATTTT.

This chain uses TRBV6-1 with TRBJ2-1; D call uncertain. This CDR3 has 10 residues. Germline lookup yields CDR1 MNHNS and CDR2 SASEGT. Trimming took off 3 bases at V and 14 bases at J, with 8 bases between the two ends. The CDR3 here is CASSDITKFF. The CDR3 DNA sequence: TGTGCCAGCAGTGACATTACAAAGTTCTTC.

This chain connects TRBV5-1 to TRBJ1-2; the D is unclear. Germline V gene data show CDR1 as SGHRS and CDR2 as YFSETQ. V was pared by 0 bases and J by 2 bases, with 8 bases between. The CDR3 sequence is 14 residues long. The chain's CDR3 is CASSLVSLNYGYTF. CDR3 bases: TGCGCCAGCAGCTTGGTCTCATTAAACTATGGCTACACCTTC. Combining the CDR3 with reference TRBV5-1 and TRBJ1-2 gives the whole variable domain KAGVTQTPRYLIKTRGQQVTLSCSPISGHRSVSWYQQTPGQGLQFLFEYFSETQRNKGNFPGRFSGRQFSNSRSEMNVSTLELGDSALYLCASSLVSLNYGYTFGSGTRLTVV.

Here the CDR3 reads CASSRGTYNEQYF. The CDR3 DNA reads TGTGCCAGCAGCCGCGGGACTTACAATGAGCAGTACTTC. This chain joins TRBV6-5 and TRBJ2-7; a weak D match, TRBD2 (6 bases). Germline CDR1 MNHEY, CDR2 SVGAGI. The CDR3 runs 13 residues. V lost 6 bases, J lost 7 bases, and 16 bases lay in between.

The chain combines TRBV3-1 with TRBJ2-1; 10 bases are shared with TRBD1. Looked up from germline, CDR1 is LGHDT and CDR2 is YNNKEL (reference sequence). The CDR3 totals 16 residues. V gave up 4 bases and J gave up 7 bases; unmatched junction bases: 10. This CDR3 is CASSRQPGQGINEQFF. In DNA form, the CDR3 reads TGTGCCAGCAGCCGCCAACCGGGACAGGGGATAAATGAGCAGTTCTTC.

The J gene is TRBJ2-1, the V gene TRBV9; the match to TRBD2 covers 15 bases. The V gene end was trimmed by 0 bases and the J gene end by 0 bases; junction bases not matched to a gene: 7. In germline, CDR1 is SGDLS, CDR2 YYNGEE. The CDR3 has 20 amino acids. In DNA, the CDR3 is TGTGCCAGCAGCGTAGTATCTTGGACTAGCGGGGGGGGCTCCTACAATGAGCAGTTCTTC. Its translation is CASSVVSWTSGGGSYNEQFF.

This clonotype has only a few counts. The rearrangement links TRBV12-3 or TRBV12-4 to TRBJ1-2; perhaps TRBD1 as D (6 bases). V lost 5 bases and J lost 2, with 24 bases in between. This CDR3 contains 18 residues. The CDR3: CASSPHRALGQKNYGYTF. For the CDR3, the DNA is TGTGCCAGCAGTCCCCACCGGGCCCTAGGACAGAAAAACTATGGCTACACCTTC.

This clonotype was picked up a small number of times. The V call is TRBV20-1, the J call TRBJ2-5; 8 positions match TRBD2. CDR1 is DFQATT and CDR2 is SNEGSKA in the germline V gene (reference sequence). CDR3 length equals 17 residues. V shed 5 bases, J shed 4 bases, and the junction held 18 bases outside the gene matches. This chain's CDR3 is CSAGGGRGLVERETQYF. The CDR3 DNA is TGCAGTGCTGGCGGGGGGCGGGGGTTGGTCGAGCGAGAGACCCAGTACTTC.

The gene calls are TRBV6-1 and TRBJ2-5; perhaps TRBD1 as D (6 bases). The CDR3 sequence is 14 residues long. V lost 7 bases and J lost 5, with 17 bases in between. In germline, CDR1 is MNHNS, CDR2 SASEGT. Here the CDR3 DNA reads TGTGCCAGCATCTTGGGGGCAGGGACGGAGACCCAGTACTTC. Translation gives CASILGAGTETQYF.

J is TRBJ2-3 and V is TRBV2; D not certain. The CDR3 is 13 residues long. CDR1 SNHLY and CDR2 FYNNEI come from the germline V gene. V was cut by 9 bases and J by 3 bases, with 13 bases left in between. The CDR3 DNA sequence: TGTGCCAGTCTAAGGGCGGTAACAGATACGCAGTATTTT. Amino acids: CASLRAVTDTQYF.

V and J are TRBV7-2 and TRBJ1-2; D remains unclear. The CDR3 totals 13 residues. Germline lookup yields CDR1 SGHTA and CDR2 FQGNSA. V was clipped by 5 bases and J by 5 bases, with 12 bases between them. The CDR3 region has the DNA TGTGCCAGCAGCCTAGGGCCAGCTTATGGCTACACCTTC. This sequence encodes CASSLGPAYGYTF.

The chain joins TRBV12-3 or TRBV12-4 to TRBJ2-1; 8 bases align to TRBD2. The CDR3 has 15 amino acids. The trim removed 2 bases at V and 4 bases at J, leaving 4 bases unmatched. The CDR3 reads CASSLSRGGYNEQFF. The CDR3 DNA sequence: TGTGCCAGCAGTTTAAGTCGGGGGGGTTACAATGAGCAGTTCTTC.

The chain carries TRBV20-1 and TRBJ2-1; D might be TRBD1 or TRBD2, each matching 6 bases. CDR1 is DFQATT, CDR2 SNEGSKA, per germline (reference sequence). V was pared by 6 bases and J by 5 bases, with 17 bases between. This CDR3 spans 14 amino acids. CDR3 protein: CSAITGRGNNEQFF. Written as DNA, the CDR3 is TGCAGTGCGATTACAGGGCGGGGTAACAATGAGCAGTTCTTC.

The chain has TRBV27 and TRBJ1-2; perhaps TRBD1 as D (6 bases). The CDR3 has 14 amino acids. With 2 bases removed from V and 7 bases from J, the gap between germline ends came to 14 bases. Germline V gene lookup returns CDR1 MNHEY and CDR2 SMNVEV (reference sequence). The DNA for the CDR3 is TGTGCCAGCAGTTTAGCAGGGGATTTTCTTGGCTACACCTTC. This encodes CASSLAGDFLGYTF.

The rearrangement links TRBV6-2 or TRBV6-3 to TRBJ2-5; TRBD1 might be the D (5 bases). Trimming removed 7 bases from V and 2 bases from J, with 14 bases in between. The germline CDR1 and CDR2 sequences are MNHEY and SVGEGT. The CDR3 consists of 14 residues. This chain's CDR3 is CASIPDSRQETQYF. The CDR3 coding sequence is TGTGCCAGCATCCCCGACAGCCGTCAAGAGACCCAGTACTTC.

This chain links TRBV5-1 with TRBJ1-4, with 8 bases matching TRBD1. Germline loops: CDR1 SGHRS, CDR2 YFSETQ. This CDR3 is 16 amino acids long. Losses at the gene ends were 3 bases for V and 8 bases for J; bases not matched to a gene: 12. CDR3 sequence (DNA): TGCGCCAGCAGCTGGGACAGGCCGATTCAGGGGGAAAAACTGTTTTTT. Translating it yields CASSWDRPIQGEKLFF. Variable domain in full (rest from reference TRBV5-1 and TRBJ1-4): KAGVTQTPRYLIKTRGQQVTLSCSPISGHRSVSWYQQTPGQGLQFLFEYFSETQRNKGNFPGRFSGRQFSNSRSEMNVSTLELGDSALYLCASSWDRPIQGEKLFFGSGTQLSVL.

This clonotype was observed a handful of times. The J gene is TRBJ2-1, the V gene TRBV18; 10 nucleotides agree with TRBD1. CDR1 and CDR2 from the germline V gene are KGHSH and LQKENI. With V trimmed by 4 bases and J by 8 bases, 8 bases remained unmatched. The CDR3 has 15 amino acids. The CDR3 reads CASSRDRGQFDEQFF. In nucleotides, the CDR3 is TGTGCCAGCTCACGGGACAGGGGTCAATTCGATGAGCAGTTCTTC.